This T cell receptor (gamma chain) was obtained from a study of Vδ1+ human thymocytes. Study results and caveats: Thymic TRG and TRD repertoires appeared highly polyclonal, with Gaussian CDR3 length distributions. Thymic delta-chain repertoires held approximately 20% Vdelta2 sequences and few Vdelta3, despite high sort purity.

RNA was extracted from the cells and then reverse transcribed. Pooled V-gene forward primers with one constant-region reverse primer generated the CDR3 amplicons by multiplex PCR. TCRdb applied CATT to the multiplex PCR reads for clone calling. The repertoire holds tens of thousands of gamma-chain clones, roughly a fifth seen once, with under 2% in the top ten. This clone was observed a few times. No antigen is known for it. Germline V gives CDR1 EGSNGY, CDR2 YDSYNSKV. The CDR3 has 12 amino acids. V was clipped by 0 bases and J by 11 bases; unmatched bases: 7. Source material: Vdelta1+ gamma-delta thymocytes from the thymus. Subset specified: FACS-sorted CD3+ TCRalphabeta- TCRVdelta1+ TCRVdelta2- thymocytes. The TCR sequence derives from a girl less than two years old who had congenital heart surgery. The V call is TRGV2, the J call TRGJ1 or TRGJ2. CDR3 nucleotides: TGTGCCACCTGGGACGGGCTGGCGGAGAAACTCTTT. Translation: CATWDGLAEKLF.